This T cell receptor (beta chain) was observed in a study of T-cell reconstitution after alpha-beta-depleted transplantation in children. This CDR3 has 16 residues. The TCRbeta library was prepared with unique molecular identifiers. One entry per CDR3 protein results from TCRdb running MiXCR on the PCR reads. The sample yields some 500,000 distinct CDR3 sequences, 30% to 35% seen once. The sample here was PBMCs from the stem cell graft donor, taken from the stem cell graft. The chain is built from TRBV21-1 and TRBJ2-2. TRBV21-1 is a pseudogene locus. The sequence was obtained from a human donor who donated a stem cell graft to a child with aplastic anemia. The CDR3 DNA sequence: TGTGCCAGCAGCAAAATCCCAGCCACCAACACCGGGGAGCTGTTTTTT. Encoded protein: CASSKIPATNTGELFF.